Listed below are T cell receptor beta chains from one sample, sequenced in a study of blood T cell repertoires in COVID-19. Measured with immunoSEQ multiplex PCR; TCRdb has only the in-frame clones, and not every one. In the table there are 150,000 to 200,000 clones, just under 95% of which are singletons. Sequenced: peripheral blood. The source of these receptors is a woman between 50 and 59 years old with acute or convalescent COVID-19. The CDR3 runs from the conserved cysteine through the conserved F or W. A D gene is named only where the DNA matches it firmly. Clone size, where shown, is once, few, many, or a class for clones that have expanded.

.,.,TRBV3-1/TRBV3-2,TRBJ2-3,TGTGCCAGCAGCCAAGAGAGCCCGGGTAGCACAGATACGCAGTATTTT,CASSQESPGSTDTQYF
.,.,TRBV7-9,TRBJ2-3,TGTGCCAGCAGCTTAGCGCCGGGATTGGGCACAGATACGCAGTATTTT,CASSLAPGLGTDTQYF
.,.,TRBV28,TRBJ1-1,TGTGCCAGCAGGTCAACAGGGAGCACTGAAGCTTTCTTT,CASRSTGSTEAFF
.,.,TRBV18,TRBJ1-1,TGTGCCAGCTCACCGGAATGGCAGGGCACTGAAGCTTTCTTT,CASSPEWQGTEAFF
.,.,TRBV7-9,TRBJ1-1,TGTGCCAGCAGCTTACTTTCAGGAAGGAAGATGGAAGCTTTCTTT,CASSLLSGRKMEAFF
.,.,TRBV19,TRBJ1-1,TGTGCCAGTAGTCGCCGGGACACTTTTGAAGCTTTCTTT,CASSRRDTFEAFF
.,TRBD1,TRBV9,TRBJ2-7,TGTGCCAGCAGCCCCGGGACAGGGCCTTCCTACGAGCAGTACTTC,CASSPGTGPSYEQYF
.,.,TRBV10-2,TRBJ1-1,TGCGCCAGCAGTGAGCGGGGGATACTGAACACTGAAGCTTTCTTT,CASSERGILNTEAFF
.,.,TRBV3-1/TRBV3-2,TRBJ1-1,TGTGCCAGCAGCTCCAAACTTGAAGCTTTCTTT,CASSSKLEAFF
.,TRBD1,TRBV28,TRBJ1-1,TGTGCCAGCAGCCCGGGGACAGACAACACTGAAGCTTTCTTT,CASSPGTDNTEAFF
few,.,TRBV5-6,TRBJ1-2,TGTGCCAGCAGCTTCGACAGCTATGGCTACACCTTC,CASSFDSYGYTF
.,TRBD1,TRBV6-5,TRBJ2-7,TGTGCCAGCAGCCCGACAGGGAACGAGCAGTACTTC,CASSPTGNEQYF
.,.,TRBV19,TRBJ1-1,TGTGCCAGTGACAGCCCGGCATGGAACACTGAAGCTTTCTTT,CASDSPAWNTEAFF
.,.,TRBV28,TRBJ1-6,TGTGCCAGCAGTCAGACTCCGTCCGGGACCCTCCACTTT,CASSQTPSGTLHF
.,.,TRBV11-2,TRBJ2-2,TGTGCCAGCAGCTCGGAGGCTGTCCTGTTTTTT,CASSSEAVLFF
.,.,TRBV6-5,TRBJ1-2,TGTGCCAGCAGTCCCCGGGAGGGGAATGGCTACACCTTC,CASSPREGNGYTF
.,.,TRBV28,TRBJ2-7,TGTGCCAGCAGGGGCTACGAACCAGGTCACGAGCAGTACTTC,CASRGYEPGHEQYF
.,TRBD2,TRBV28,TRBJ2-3,TGTGCCAGCAGTTTAACTAGCGGGAGCACAGATACGCAGTATTTT,CASSLTSGSTDTQYF
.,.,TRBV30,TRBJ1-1,TGTGCCTGGAGCAGGGGTCCGAACACTGAAGCTTTCTTT,CAWSRGPNTEAFF
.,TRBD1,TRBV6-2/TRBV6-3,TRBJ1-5,TGTGCCAGCAGTGAGACAGGGGTGCAGCCCCAGCATTTT,CASSETGVQPQHF
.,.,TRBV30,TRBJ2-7,TGTGCCTGGAGTGGATGGGGCCGGGGGAACGAGCAGTACTTC,CAWSGWGRGNEQYF
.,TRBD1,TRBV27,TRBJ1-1,TGTGCCAGCAGGTCAGACAGGGACAGCACTGAAGCTTTCTTT,CASRSDRDSTEAFF
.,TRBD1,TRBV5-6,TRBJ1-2,TGTGCCAGCAGCTTAATCGGGACAGGGCTTGATGGCTACACCTTC,CASSLIGTGLDGYTF
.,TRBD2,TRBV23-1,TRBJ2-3,TGCGCCAGCAGTCATGCGGGAGCAGCTCCCACAGATACGCAGTATTTT,CASSHAGAAPTDTQYF
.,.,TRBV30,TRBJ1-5,TGTGCCTGGAGTGGGACTGCTGGGGATCAGCCCCAGCATTTT,CAWSGTAGDQPQHF
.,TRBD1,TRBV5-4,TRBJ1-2,TGTGCCAGCAGCCTCGACAGGGATTACGGCTACACCTTC,CASSLDRDYGYTF
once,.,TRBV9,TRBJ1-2,TGTGCCAGCAGCCCGGACAGTCAACGCTACACCTTC,CASSPDSQRYTF
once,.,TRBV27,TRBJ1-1,TGTGCCAGCAGTTTAGCCCCCGGGGGATTAACTGAAGCTTTCTTT,CASSLAPGGLTEAFF
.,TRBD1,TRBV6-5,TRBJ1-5,TGTGCCAGCAGTTACGGACAGGGGGTACAGCCCCAGCATTTT,CASSYGQGVQPQHF
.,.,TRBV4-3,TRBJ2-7,TGCGCCAGCAGCCAAGACGCAGGGTCCTACGAGCAGTACTTC,CASSQDAGSYEQYF